A single sample is the source of the 5 T cell receptor beta chains below, sequenced in a study of Ad26.COV2.S vaccination and SARS-CoV-2 variants. TCRdb's table, derived via immunoSEQ multiplex PCR, lists solely in-frame clones and lacks some. The data hold 300,000 to 400,000 clones, with around 90% observed a single time. Treatment of the sample: 15 to 20 received Ad26.COV2.S at low or high dose, single or two shots; about 5 received placebo; per-sample allocation not given. Sampling was done on day 63 after the first vaccine or placebo injection. The source was peripheral blood, collected in a trial of Ad26.COV2.S vaccine versus placebo. These receptors originate from a person between 18 and 60 years old who received the Ad26.COV2.S COVID-19 vaccine or a placebo.

This CDR3 reads CASSLIGGRSGELFF. The CDR3 DNA follows: TGTGCCAGCAGCTTAATAGGGGGTCGATCCGGGGAGCTGTTTTTT. The chain links TRBV7-9 to TRBJ2-2, with D possibly matching TRBD1 (6 bases). The germline V and J ends were trimmed by 2 bases and 6 bases, with 13 bases remaining between them. Germline loops: CDR1 SEHNR, CDR2 FQNEAQ (reference sequence). This CDR3 is built from 15 residues.

This clone was counted once. The V gene is TRBV27, the J gene TRBJ2-2; TRBD1 matches 10 bases. Trimming at V came to 5 bases and at J to 3 bases, leaving 3 bases not matched to a gene. The germline V gene has CDR1 MNHEY and CDR2 SMNVEV (reference sequence). CDR3 length equals 15 residues. CDR3 DNA: TGTGCCAGCAGTCCGGGACAGGGGTACACCGGGGAGCTGTTTTTT. Encoded protein: CASSPGQGYTGELFF.

This clone came up once. The chain combines TRBV27 with TRBJ1-2; TRBD1 matches at 7 bases. The CDR3 consists of 17 residues. Germline CDR1 and CDR2: MNHEY and SMNVEV (reference sequence). J gave up 4 bases and V 1 base, and 12 bases lay outside the gene matches. The CDR3 region is CASSLWGRGRGSYGYTF. The DNA for the CDR3 is TGTGCCAGCAGTTTATGGGGAAGGGGGCGAGGTTCCTATGGCTACACCTTC.

This clone was picked up one time. J is TRBJ2-2 and V is TRBV18, with D unresolved. V lost 1 base and J lost 6, with 6 bases in between. CDR1 is KGHSH, CDR2 LQKENI, per germline. The CDR3 totals 13 residues. The CDR3 region is CASSPQGSGELFF. The CDR3 DNA reads as TGTGCCAGCTCACCACAAGGGTCCGGGGAGCTGTTTTTT.

CDR3 loop: CASSQDPRQAYGYTF. DNA of the CDR3: TGCGCCAGCAGCCAAGATCCACGACAGGCCTATGGCTACACCTTC. The chain employs TRBV4-3 and TRBJ1-2; TRBD1 might be the D (6 bases). Germline loops: CDR1 LGHNA, CDR2 YSLEER. The V end lost 0 bases, the J end lost 4 bases, and 12 bases lay between the germline ends. The CDR3 is made up of 15 amino acids.